These 13 T cell receptor beta chains were sequenced from one sample in a study of technical replicates of blood from a handful of donors (dated by TCRdb to the late 2010s). The library was produced with the immunoSEQ multiplex PCR assay. TCRdb's version of the immuneACCESS table is confined to in-frame rearrangements and falls short of the full clone set. An unresolved V gene accounts for under half of the shortfall where checked; the remainder is of unknown origin. The sample records about 66,000 clones, around nine tenths of which are singletons. Roughly 4.2% of the sample rests with the top ten. The specimen was PBMCs. The receptor source for this set is a human donor in good health. Some clones in this sample may be carry-over from other donors' samples.

The V gene is TRBV19, the J gene TRBJ2-2; D perhaps matches TRBD2 (6 bases). The CDR3 consists of 15 residues. The ends were cut back, 7 bases at V and 2 bases at J, with 14 bases in the middle. Germline lookup yields CDR1 LNHDA and CDR2 SQIVND (reference sequence). CDR3 coding DNA: TGTGCCAGTACTCCCCCGGGACTCAACACCGGGGAGCTGTTTTTT. It yields the protein CASTPPGLNTGELFF.

CDR3 protein: CASSLASADIGELFF. CDR3 bases: TGCGCCAGCAGCTTGGCGTCAGCGGATATCGGGGAGCTGTTTTTT. The rearrangement joins TRBV5-1 to TRBJ2-2; perhaps TRBD2 as D (5 bases). Trimming shortened V by 0 bases and J by 7 bases, and 13 bases separated the two germline ends. CDR1 is SGHRS, CDR2 YFSETQ, per germline. The CDR3 totals 15 residues. Drawing the rest from reference TRBV5-1 and TRBJ2-2, the complete variable domain is KAGVTQTPRYLIKTRGQQVTLSCSPISGHRSVSWYQQTPGQGLQFLFEYFSETQRNKGNFPGRFSGRQFSNSRSEMNVSTLELGDSALYLCASSLASADIGELFFGEGSRLTVL.

The V call is TRBV4-2, the J call TRBJ2-2; 14 bases line up with TRBD2. The trim removed 4 bases at V and 8 bases at J, leaving 6 bases unmatched. This CDR3 has 16 residues. CDR1 is LGHNA, CDR2 YNFKEQ, per germline. DNA of the CDR3: TGTGCCAGCAGCCGTGGGACTAGCGGGAGCGGAGGGGAGCTGTTTTTT. Protein product: CASSRGTSGSGGELFF.

The table lists this clone with a count of one. This chain links TRBV7-2 with TRBJ1-5; D unclear. The CDR3 totals 14 residues. The V end was cut by 3 bases, the J end by 8 bases, with 14 bases between. Germline loops: CDR1 SGHTA, CDR2 FQGNSA. In nucleotides, the CDR3 is TGTGCCAGCAGCTTTTCTCCGGTTCAGGAGCCCCAGCATTTT. Residues: CASSFSPVQEPQHF. The variable domain in full, completed from reference TRBV7-2 and TRBJ1-5, reads GAGVSQSPSNKVTEKGKDVELRCDPISGHTALYWYRQSLGQGLEFLIYFQGNSAPDKSGLPSDRFSAERTGGSVSTLTIQRTQQEDSAVYLCASSFSPVQEPQHFGDGTRLSIL.

The V gene is TRBV6-1, the J gene TRBJ2-1, with D possibly TRBD2 on 5 matching bases. This CDR3 contains 12 residues. V was pared by 1 base and J by 8 bases, with 6 bases between. Germline values: CDR1 MNHNS, CDR2 SASEGT. For the CDR3, the DNA is TGTGCCAGCAGTGAAGTCGGGGATGAGCAGTTCTTC. Its translation is CASSEVGDEQFF.

The gene calls are TRBV18 and TRBJ2-7; 8 bases map to TRBD1. The germline CDR1 and CDR2 sequences are KGHSH and LQKENI. The trim removed 3 bases at V and 6 bases at J, leaving 10 bases unmatched. CDR3 size: 15 residues. This CDR3 reads CASSPQGASSGEQYF. In DNA, the CDR3 is TGTGCCAGCTCACCTCAGGGGGCGTCTTCGGGCGAGCAGTACTTC.

The genes are TRBV11-2 and TRBJ2-3, with D perhaps matching TRBD1 (5 bases). The V and J ends lost 5 bases and 6 bases respectively, with 9 bases between them. The CDR3 is 12 residues long. Germline-derived CDR1 and CDR2 are SGHAT and FQNNGV. The CDR3, as DNA: TGTGCCAGCAGCGGCCCAGGGGATACGCAGTATTTT. Translating gives CASSGPGDTQYF. The full variable domain, rest sourced from reference TRBV11-2 and TRBJ2-3, is EAGVAQSPRYKIIEKRQSVAFWCNPISGHATLYWYQQILGQGPKLLIQFQNNGVVDDSQLPKDRFSAERLKGVDSTLKIQPAKLEDSAVYLCASSGPGDTQYFGPGTRLTVL.

This chain connects TRBV5-1 to TRBJ2-1, with D possibly being TRBD2 (7 bases). The CDR3 is 14 amino acids. Trimming removed 7 bases from V and 4 bases from J, with 15 bases in between. CDR1 is SGHRS, CDR2 YFSETQ, per germline. CDR3 loop: CASHMGGAYNEQFF. In nucleotides, the CDR3 is TGCGCCAGCCATATGGGGGGGGCATACAATGAGCAGTTCTTC.

The chain couples TRBV6-4 to TRBJ2-3; perhaps TRBD1 as D (5 bases). V was shortened by 0 bases and J by 10 bases, with 11 bases between the two germline ends. Germline loops: CDR1 MRHNA, CDR2 SNTAGT. The CDR3 is 13 amino acids. The CDR3 DNA reads as TGTGCCAGCAGTGACTCTCCGACAGCCCCGCAGTATTTT. This gives the protein CASSDSPTAPQYF.

The chain combines TRBV9 with TRBJ2-1, with D perhaps TRBD2 (5 bases). CDR1 and CDR2 from the germline V gene are SGDLS and YYNGEE. The CDR3 spans 15 residues. V gave up 0 bases and J gave up 10 bases, with 17 bases separating them. This CDR3 is CASSVVSSGSGEQFF. In DNA form, the CDR3 reads TGTGCCAGCAGCGTAGTAAGTTCGGGGTCGGGCGAGCAGTTCTTC. Drawing the rest from reference TRBV9 and TRBJ2-1, the complete variable domain is DSGVTQTPKHLITATGQRVTLRCSPRSGDLSVYWYQQSLDQGLQFLIQYYNGEERAKGNILERFSAQQFPDLHSELNLSSLELGDSALYFCASSVVSSGSGEQFFGPGTRLTVL.

V is TRBV7-9 and J is TRBJ1-1, with 7 positions matching TRBD1. V was clipped by 6 bases and J by 5 bases; unmatched bases: 3. The CDR3 loop spans 12 amino acids. Per the germline V gene, CDR1 is SEHNR and CDR2 is FQNEAQ (reference sequence). The CDR3 DNA is TGTGCCAGCAGATCGACAGGGACTGAAGCTTTCTTT. Amino acid sequence: CASRSTGTEAFF.

The V gene is TRBV9, the J gene TRBJ2-5, with TRBD2 matching 12 bases. The CDR3 totals 16 residues. Germline CDR1 SGDLS, CDR2 YYNGEE. V lost 3 bases and J lost 5; bases outside the gene matches: 8. CDR3: CASSASSGGAVETQYF. The CDR3 nucleotides read TGTGCCAGCAGCGCCTCTAGCGGGGGGGCCGTTGAGACCCAGTACTTC.

V gene TRBV7-2 combines with J gene TRBJ2-6; the D is unclear. Germline V CDR1 and CDR2: SGHTA, FQGNSA. V was pared by 5 bases and J by 0 bases, with 8 bases between. The CDR3 runs 15 residues. CDR3 DNA sequence: TGTGCCAGCAGCCTCAGGTTCTCTGGGGCCAACGTCCTGACTTTC. The encoded protein is CASSLRFSGANVLTF.